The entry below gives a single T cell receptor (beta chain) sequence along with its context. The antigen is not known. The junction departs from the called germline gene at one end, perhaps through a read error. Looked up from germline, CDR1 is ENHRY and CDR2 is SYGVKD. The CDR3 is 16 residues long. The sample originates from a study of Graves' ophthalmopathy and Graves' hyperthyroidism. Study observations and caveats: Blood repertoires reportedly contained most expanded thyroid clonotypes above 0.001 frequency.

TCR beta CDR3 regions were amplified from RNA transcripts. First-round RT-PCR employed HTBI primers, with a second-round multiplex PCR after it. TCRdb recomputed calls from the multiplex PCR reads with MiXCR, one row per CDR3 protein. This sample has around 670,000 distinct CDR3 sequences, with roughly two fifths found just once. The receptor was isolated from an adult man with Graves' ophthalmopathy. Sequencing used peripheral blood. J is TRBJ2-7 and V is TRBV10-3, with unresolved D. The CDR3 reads CASSSPLLGRSYEQYF. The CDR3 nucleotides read TGTGCCAGCAGTTCCCCACTTTTGGGTCGGTCCTACGAGCAGTACTTC.